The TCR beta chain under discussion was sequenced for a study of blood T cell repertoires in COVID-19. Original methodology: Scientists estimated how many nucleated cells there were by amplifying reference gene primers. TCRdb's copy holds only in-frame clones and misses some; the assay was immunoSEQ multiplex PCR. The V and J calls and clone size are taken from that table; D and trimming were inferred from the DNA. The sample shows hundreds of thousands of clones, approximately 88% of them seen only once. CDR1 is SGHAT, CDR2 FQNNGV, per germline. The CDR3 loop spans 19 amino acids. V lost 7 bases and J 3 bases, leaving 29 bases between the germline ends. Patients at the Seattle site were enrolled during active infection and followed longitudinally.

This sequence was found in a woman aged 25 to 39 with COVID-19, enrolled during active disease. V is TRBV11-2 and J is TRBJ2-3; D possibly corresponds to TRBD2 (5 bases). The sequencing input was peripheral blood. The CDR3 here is CASNHPTSPDFSYTDTQYF. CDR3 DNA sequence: TGTGCCAGCAACCACCCGACATCCCCGGACTTTAGTTATACAGATACGCAGTATTTT.